What follows are 28 T cell receptor beta chains derived from one specimen sequenced in a study of metastatic and nonmetastatic thyroid tumors (dated by TCRdb to 2020 to 2021). Receptor libraries were prepared by PCR. Sequencing took place on an Illumina HiSeq 4000. TCRdb took the public reads, trimmed them with fastp at Q25, ran MiXCR for clone calling and kept in-frame beta chains. Present in this sample are around 23,000 clones, roughly 24% of which were seen just once. Clones ranked in the top ten supply 5.4% of the sample. No patient had received any treatment before thyroid surgery. Sequencing used tumor tissue. These receptor sequences come from a female donor with papillary thyroid cancer or a benign thyroid nodule (not recorded which). Some clones in this sample may be carry-over from other donors' samples.

This clone is judged large. This rearrangement joins TRBV11-3 to TRBJ2-2; either TRBD1 or TRBD2 may supply D (5 bases each). Germline V gene data show CDR1 as SGHNT and CDR2 as YENEEA. The CDR3 consists of 14 residues. V lost 6 bases, J lost 2 bases, and 10 bases lay in between. The CDR3: CASRRDVNTGELFF. CDR3 in DNA: TGTGCCAGCAGACGGGACGTCAACACCGGGGAGCTGTTTTTT.

This clone was found many times. The chain joins TRBV6-1 to TRBJ1-1, with D unresolved. Germline lookup yields CDR1 MNHNS and CDR2 SASEGT. The CDR3 is made up of 14 amino acids. V lost 6 bases to trimming and J lost 5 bases, with 16 bases between them. CDR3 sequence (DNA): TGTGCCAGCAGCCCCGAGAGGGTTCAGACTGAAGCTTTCTTT. It codes for CASSPERVQTEAFF.

This clone appeared many times. The same CDR3 can be traced to other DNA sequences in this sample. This chain joins TRBV5-6 and TRBJ2-7, with D perhaps TRBD2 (5 bases). V lost 4 bases to trimming and J lost 6 bases, with 14 bases between them. Germline CDR1 SGHDT, CDR2 YYEEEE. The CDR3 runs 13 residues. Here the CDR3 reads CASSHGNPSEQYF. CDR3 nucleotide sequence: TGTGCCAGCAGCCACGGGAACCCCTCCGAGCAGTACTTC.

This clone has more than one count but fewer than ten. Germline is not matched at one junction end, which may reflect a read error. The chain is built from TRBV25-1 and TRBJ1-6; D is undetermined. Germline V gene lookup returns CDR1 MGHDK and CDR2 SYGVNS. This CDR3 spans 18 amino acids. Written as DNA, the CDR3 is TGTGCCAGTAGTGAATCGTCGTCCAAATCGGTCTATAATTCACCCCTCCACTTT. Protein product: CASSESSSKSVYNSPLHF.

The rearrangement joins TRBV4-3 to TRBJ2-3; D might be TRBD1 (5 bases). In germline, CDR1 is LGHNA, CDR2 YSLEER. The CDR3 is 16 amino acids. Trimming pared 1 base from V and 4 bases from J, leaving 15 bases between. The CDR3 nucleotides read TGCGCCAGCAGCCAAGGCGATAACAGGTGGGCAGATACGCAGTATTTT. This encodes CASSQGDNRWADTQYF.

The chain combines TRBV25-1 with TRBJ1-4; 7 bases fit TRBD1. Germline CDR1 reads MGHDK; CDR2 reads SYGVNS. The V segment lost 2 bases and the J segment 3 bases; nucleotides outside the gene matches: 0. The CDR3 sequence is 14 residues long. The CDR3 spells CASSEGTANEKLFF. The CDR3 coding sequence is TGTGCCAGCAGTGAAGGGACAGCTAATGAAAAACTGTTTTTT.

The sample holds many counts of this clone. Other nucleotide sequences in the sample specify the same CDR3. J is TRBJ2-7 and V is TRBV2; 7 nucleotides match TRBD1. V lost 3 bases to trimming and J lost 9 bases; unmatched junction nucleotides: 11. Germline CDR1 and CDR2: SNHLY and FYNNEI. This CDR3 region has 14 residues. In nucleotides, the CDR3 is TGTGCCAGCAGTGACTGGCAGGGGGTAAACGGGCAGTACTTC. Protein sequence: CASSDWQGVNGQYF.

With respect to this clone: It is unclear where the CDR3 begins or ends on the DNA, so no DNA is shown, and the CDR3 is as TCRdb lists it. The CDR3 loop is CASSPLRTGSFLETQYF. This chain joins TRBV6-2 or TRBV6-3 and TRBJ2-5; the D call in the table, TRBD1, was not verified against the DNA. CDR1 is MNHEY, CDR2 SVGEGT, per germline. The CDR3 spans 17 residues, counting both ends.

With regard to this clone: One end of the junction does not line up with germline, which may come from a read error. This chain links TRBV19 with TRBJ2-6; either TRBD1 or TRBD2 may fit D (5 bases each). CDR1 and CDR2 (germline): LNHDA, SQIVND (reference sequence). The CDR3 covers 17 residues. The CDR3 coding sequence is TGTGCCAGTCGCCCTTCGGGACGTAGCTCTCGGGCCAACGTCCTGACTTTC. This codes for CASRPSGRSSRANVLTF.

Many counts were recorded for this clone. The chain employs TRBV27 and TRBJ1-1, with a possible D match to TRBD1 (6 bases). Germline V gene data show CDR1 as MNHEY and CDR2 as SMNVEV (reference sequence). With 0 bases removed from V and 8 bases from J, the gap between germline ends came to 10 bases. The CDR3 runs to 13 residues. CDR3 residues: CASSLSPQGEAFF. CDR3 coding DNA: TGTGCCAGCAGTTTATCACCACAGGGAGAAGCTTTCTTT.

Details on this clone: The junction departs from the called germline gene at one end, perhaps through a read error. The CDR3 DNA sequence: TGCAGTACTATTGACTACCAAGAGGCCCAGTACTTC. As protein: CSTIDYQEAQYF. The genes are TRBV20-1 and TRBJ2-5, with D maybe TRBD2 (5 bases). The CDR3 spans 12 residues. Germline V gene lookup returns CDR1 DFQATT and CDR2 SNEGSKA (reference sequence).

This clone was detected once. The chain couples TRBV4-1 to TRBJ2-1, with D hard to call. Trimming left V 1 base short and J 5 bases short, with 6 bases between. There are 13 residues in the CDR3. Germline-derived CDR1 and CDR2 are MGHRA and YSYEKL. As DNA, the CDR3 is TGCGCCAGCAGCCAAGGCCGGGACAATGAGCAGTTCTTC. The encoded protein is CASSQGRDNEQFF.

The J gene is TRBJ2-2, the V gene TRBV27; 9 bases are a match to TRBD1. CDR3 length equals 17 residues. Germline V gene sequence: CDR1 MNHEY, CDR2 SMNVEV (reference sequence). V dropped 7 bases and J dropped 2; count of bases not matched to a gene: 11. DNA for the CDR3: TGTGCCAGCATTATCCGGGGACAGGGTGCAAACACCGGGGAGCTGTTTTTT. Its protein is CASIIRGQGANTGELFF.

This clone was observed many times. The J gene is TRBJ1-4, the V gene TRBV6-1; D gene ambiguous. Germline CDR1 reads MNHNS; CDR2 reads SASEGT. This CDR3 region has 15 residues. With 5 bases removed from V and 0 bases from J, the gap between germline ends came to 10 bases. Written as DNA, the CDR3 is TGTGCCAGCAGTTTGGACGGAACAACTAATGAAAAACTGTTTTTT. Its translation is CASSLDGTTNEKLFF.

This clone was seen a few times. An end of the junction differs from the germline gene, which may be a read error. Other DNA sequences from this sample encode an identical CDR3 as well. The chain recombines TRBV24-1 with TRBJ2-1; TRBD1 might be the D (5 bases). The CDR3 contains 14 residues. CDR1 is KGHDR, CDR2 SFDVKD, per germline. The CDR3 sequence is CATSAGAGNWEQFF. CDR3 in DNA: TGTGCCACTAGTGCCGGTGCAGGGAACTGGGAGCAGTTCTTC.

This clone was observed at least ten times. This CDR3 is CASSNYDAGGYTF. CDR3 nucleotide sequence: TGTGCCAGCAGTAATTACGACGCGGGGGGCTACACCTTC. The chain combines TRBV7-9 with TRBJ1-2; D gene ambiguous. CDR3 length equals 13 residues. V dropped 6 bases and J dropped 8 bases, with 16 bases sitting between them. Germline values: CDR1 SEHNR, CDR2 FQNEAQ (reference sequence). The variable domain in full, with the rest retrieved from reference TRBV7-9 and TRBJ1-2, is DTGVSQNPRHKITKRGQNVTFRCDPISEHNRLYWYRQTLGQGPEFLTYFQNEAQLEKSRLLSDRFSAERPKGSFSTLEIQRTEQGDSAMYLCASSNYDAGGYTFGSGTRLTVV.

In this sample, this clone turned up once. The CDR3, as DNA: TGCAGTGCCACAGACAGGGATCACGACGAGCAGTACTTC. This encodes CSATDRDHDEQYF. The rearrangement joins TRBV20-1 to TRBJ2-7, with 7 bases aligning to TRBD1. Germline trimming cut 6 bases from V and 5 bases from J; bases unmatched to any gene: 10. CDR3 length equals 13 residues. The V gene's germline CDR1 is DFQATT and CDR2 SNEGSKA (reference sequence).

This clone was observed at least ten times. This same CDR3 is encoded by further DNA sequences in the sample. The chain links TRBV11-2 to TRBJ1-1, with D perhaps TRBD1 (5 bases). Looked up from germline, CDR1 is SGHAT and CDR2 is FQNNGV. V shed 0 bases and J shed 1 base, with 9 bases lying between them. The CDR3 runs 15 residues. The CDR3 coding sequence is TGTGCCAGCAGCTTAGAAGCAGGGCAGAACACTGAAGCTTTCTTT. Protein sequence: CASSLEAGQNTEAFF.

This clone was detected ten times or more. This rearrangement joins TRBV11-2 to TRBJ2-3; the D is unclear. The V gene's germline CDR1 is SGHAT and CDR2 FQNNGV. CDR3 length: 15 residues. V was cut by 1 base and J by 2 bases, with 10 bases left in between. CDR3 in amino acids: CASSLVGYPTDTQYF. CDR3 coding DNA: TGTGCCAGCAGCTTAGTAGGGTACCCCACAGATACGCAGTATTTT.

Within the sample, this clone is medium-sized. The rearrangement links TRBV4-3 to TRBJ1-2, with D perhaps matching TRBD1 (6 bases). The CDR3 is 14 residues long. Deletions cut 0 bases from V and 6 bases from J, with 11 bases between. Germline assignment: CDR1 LGHNA and CDR2 YSLEER. The CDR3, as DNA: TGCGCCAGCAGCCAAGACAGGGGTTCGGATGGCTACACCTTC. Translating it yields CASSQDRGSDGYTF.

By sample share, this clone is medium-sized. The chain employs TRBV6-1 and TRBJ2-2, with 10 bases matching TRBD2. The length of the CDR3 is 15 residues. J was trimmed by 7 bases and V by 7 bases; bases with no gene match: 9. Germline lookup yields CDR1 MNHNS and CDR2 SASEGT. The CDR3 reads CASKRQRGGFGELFF. The CDR3, as DNA: TGTGCCAGCAAACGACAGCGGGGGGGCTTCGGGGAGCTGTTTTTT.

Only one count was recorded for this clone. The junction departs from the called germline gene at one end, perhaps through a read error. The chain couples TRBV7-8 to TRBJ2-3, with 11 bases lining up with TRBD2. CDR3 length: 16 amino acids. CDR1 and CDR2 from the germline V gene are SGHVS and FQNEAQ. In DNA, the CDR3 is TGTGCCAGCAGCACGCAGACTAGCGGGGCGATGGATATGCAGTATTTT. This sequence encodes CASSTQTSGAMDMQYF.

By sample share, this clone is medium-sized. The CDR3 here is CASSQSWVARGYTF. The CDR3 coding sequence is TGTGCCAGCAGCCAATCTTGGGTGGCTCGGGGCTACACCTTC. The chain links TRBV9 to TRBJ1-2; no reliable D call. V lost 4 bases and J lost 8, with 18 bases in between. CDR1 and CDR2 (germline): SGDLS, YYNGEE. This CDR3 has 14 residues.

This clone has at least ten counts. The chain joins TRBV5-4 to TRBJ1-6; D remains ambiguous. Germline CDR1 is SGHNT and CDR2 is YYREEE (reference sequence). The V end lost 2 bases, the J end lost 9 bases, and 9 bases lay between the germline ends. This CDR3 has 13 residues. The CDR3 DNA sequence: TGTGCCAGCAGCTTCGGCACAAGTTCACCCCTCCACTTT. Amino acids: CASSFGTSSPLHF.

This clone was counted many times. A much larger clone lies one base from this, so it may be a read error. Other nucleotide sequences in the sample specify the same CDR3. This rearrangement joins TRBV15 to TRBJ1-2; D ambiguous. V was cut by 3 bases and J by 11 bases, with 13 bases left in between. Per germline, CDR1 LNHNV and CDR2 YYDKDF (reference sequence). The CDR3 is made up of 12 amino acids. The CDR3 sequence: CATSSIREGYTF. Here the CDR3 DNA reads TGTGCCACCAGCAGTATCCGGGAAGGTTACACCTTC.

This clone is termed medium-sized. The chain recombines TRBV6-1 with TRBJ2-1; 15 bases are shared with TRBD2. The germline gives CDR1 MNHNS, CDR2 SASEGT. After removal of 4 bases from V and 6 bases from J, the junction contained 1 base not matched to a gene. This CDR3 is built from 15 residues. CDR3 residues: CASSGTSGGVNEQFF. CDR3 nucleotides: TGTGCCAGCAGTGGGACTAGCGGGGGGGTCAATGAGCAGTTCTTC.

This clone was seen a handful of times. The junction does not match germline at one end; this may be a read error. This chain joins TRBV6-2 or TRBV6-3 and TRBJ2-7; D is unclear. Per germline, CDR1 MNHEY and CDR2 SVGEGT. The CDR3 extends over 15 amino acids. CDR3 nucleotides: TGTGCCAGCTGCGCTACGGGTGACGGCCCCTACGATCAGTACTTC. This codes for CASCATGDGPYDQYF.

A word on this clone: One end of the junction varies from germline; a read error may be responsible. The genes are TRBV7-9 and TRBJ2-6; no clear D. Per germline, CDR1 SEHNR and CDR2 FQNEAQ (reference sequence). CDR3 length equals 14 residues. The CDR3 coding sequence is TGTGCCAGCAGCTCCCTAACTGGGTCCAACGTCCTTACTTTC. The encoded protein is CASSSLTGSNVLTF.